Listed below are T cell receptor beta chains from one sample, sequenced in a study of blood T cell repertoires in COVID-19. TCRdb keeps only in-frame clones here, not all; method: immunoSEQ multiplex PCR. Of 330,000 or so clones detected, more than 85% appear once; the ten largest clones hold about a fifth. The material sequenced was PBMCs or T cells enriched from blood (not recorded which). The receptor source for this set is a woman aged 25 to 39 who had recovered from COVID-19. Both conserved end residues are part of each CDR3. Each record gives: V gene, CDR3 length, J gene, clone size, D gene, CDR3 protein, CDR3 DNA. A D gene is named only where the DNA matches it firmly. The size of a clone is reported for some rows only, either as once, few or many, or as a class for expanded clones.

V: TRBV18; length: 14; J: TRBJ1-1; size: once; D: -; CDR3: CASSQGRDLTEAFF; DNA: TGTGCCAGCTCACAGGGCAGGGATTTAACTGAAGCTTTCTTT
V: TRBV5-4; length: 15; J: TRBJ1-2; size: -; D: -; CDR3: CASSLMQRTHYGYTF; DNA: TGTGCCAGCAGCTTGATGCAGCGTACCCACTATGGCTACACCTTC
V: TRBV9; length: 18; J: TRBJ2-7; size: -; D: TRBD1; CDR3: CASSVSSGQGSPYGEQYF; DNA: TGTGCCAGCAGCGTTTCCTCGGGACAGGGGTCACCCTACGGCGAGCAGTACTTC
V: TRBV29-1; length: 11; J: TRBJ1-1; size: -; D: -; CDR3: CSVLHGTEAFF; DNA: TGCAGCGTTCTCCACGGCACTGAAGCTTTCTTT
V: TRBV11-1; length: 16; J: TRBJ1-1; size: -; D: -; CDR3: CASSRFGDNMNTEAFF; DNA: TGTGCCAGCAGCAGATTTGGTGACAACATGAACACTGAAGCTTTCTTT
V: TRBV29-1; length: 12; J: TRBJ1-1; size: -; D: -; CDR3: CSVQGLRTEAFF; DNA: TGCAGCGTTCAGGGCCTGAGGACTGAAGCTTTCTTT
V: TRBV9; length: 15; J: TRBJ2-1; size: -; D: TRBD2; CDR3: CASSVGAGGYNEQFF; DNA: TGTGCCAGCAGCGTAGGGGCGGGGGGATACAATGAGCAGTTCTTC
V: TRBV7-9; length: 14; J: TRBJ2-1; size: -; D: TRBD1; CDR3: CASRRQGVYNEQFF; DNA: TGTGCCAGCAGACGGCAGGGGGTCTACAATGAGCAGTTCTTC
V: TRBV7-9; length: 14; J: TRBJ2-7; size: -; D: TRBD1; CDR3: CASSPGTESYEQYF; DNA: TGTGCCAGCAGCCCCGGGACAGAATCCTACGAGCAGTACTTC
V: TRBV10-3; length: 14; J: TRBJ2-5; size: -; D: TRBD1; CDR3: CAISGDRVRETQYF; DNA: TGTGCCATCAGTGGGGACAGGGTAAGAGAGACCCAGTACTTC
V: TRBV7-6; length: 15; J: TRBJ2-3; size: -; D: -; CDR3: CASSSRASSTDTQYF; DNA: TGTGCCAGCAGCTCGCGGGCCTCTAGCACAGATACGCAGTATTTT
V: TRBV5-4; length: 14; J: TRBJ2-7; size: -; D: TRBD2; CDR3: CASSLVAGAYEQYF; DNA: TGTGCCAGCAGCTTGGTAGCGGGAGCCTACGAGCAGTACTTC
V: TRBV11-3; length: 15; J: TRBJ1-2; size: once; D: -; CDR3: CASSPRWGDNYGYTF; DNA: TGTGCCAGCAGCCCTCGATGGGGCGACAACTATGGCTACACCTTC
V: TRBV9; length: 14; J: TRBJ2-5; size: -; D: -; CDR3: CASSVFTGEETQYF; DNA: TGTGCCAGCAGCGTCTTCACAGGCGAAGAGACCCAGTACTTC
V: TRBV9; length: 13; J: TRBJ1-6; size: -; D: -; CDR3: CASSVDNNSPLHF; DNA: TGTGCCAGCAGCGTCGACAATAATTCACCCCTCCACTTT
V: TRBV6-1; length: 16; J: TRBJ1-1; size: -; D: -; CDR3: CASSEYVGSMNTEAFF; DNA: TGTGCCAGCAGTGAGTATGTAGGGAGCATGAACACTGAAGCTTTCTTT
V: TRBV19; length: 15; J: TRBJ2-7; size: few; D: TRBD1; CDR3: CASRPTPGGRDEQYF; DNA: TGTGCCAGTAGGCCGACTCCAGGGGGCAGGGACGAGCAGTACTTC
V: TRBV11-2; length: 16; J: TRBJ2-1; size: -; D: TRBD2; CDR3: CASSAGTSALLYEQFF; DNA: TGTGCCAGCAGCGCGGGAACTAGCGCCCTTTTGTATGAGCAGTTCTTC
V: TRBV3-1/TRBV3-2; length: 14; J: TRBJ1-2; size: once; D: -; CDR3: CASSQVGLNYGYTF; DNA: TGTGCCAGCAGCCAAGTCGGTCTGAACTATGGCTACACCTTC
V: TRBV7-3; length: 16; J: TRBJ2-2; size: -; D: TRBD2; CDR3: CASSPYGTSGTGELFF; DNA: TGTGCCAGCAGCCCCTACGGGACTAGCGGCACCGGGGAGCTGTTTTTT
V: TRBV11-3; length: 13; J: TRBJ2-1; size: -; D: -; CDR3: CASSENRVNEQFF; DNA: TGTGCCAGCAGCGAAAACAGGGTTAATGAGCAGTTCTTC
V: TRBV5-1; length: 16; J: TRBJ1-1; size: -; D: TRBD1; CDR3: CASSAGTGLLNTEAFF; DNA: TGCGCCAGCAGCGCAGGGACAGGGCTCTTGAACACTGAAGCTTTCTTT
V: TRBV5-1; length: 16; J: TRBJ2-2; size: -; D: TRBD1; CDR3: CASSFLGTEGAGELFF; DNA: TGCGCCAGCAGCTTTTTAGGGACAGAGGGGGCCGGGGAGCTGTTTTTT
V: TRBV5-6; length: 16; J: TRBJ1-6; size: -; D: TRBD1; CDR3: CASSRRTGAGNSPLHF; DNA: TGTGCCAGCAGCCGCCGGACAGGGGCTGGCAATTCACCCCTCCACTTT
V: TRBV30; length: 13; J: TRBJ2-7; size: once; D: -; CDR3: CAWSLDTLYEQYF; DNA: TGTGCCTGGAGTTTGGACACGCTCTACGAGCAGTACTTC
V: TRBV24-1; length: 13; J: TRBJ2-5; size: once; D: TRBD2; CDR3: CATGLAGGETQYF; DNA: TGTGCCACAGGACTAGCGGGAGGGGAGACCCAGTACTTC
V: TRBV15; length: 18; J: TRBJ2-2; size: -; D: TRBD2; CDR3: CATSRAGYSGSETGELFF; DNA: TGTGCCACCAGCAGAGCGGGGTATAGCGGGAGTGAGACCGGGGAGCTGTTTTTT
V: TRBV7-8; length: 15; J: TRBJ1-5; size: once; D: -; CDR3: CASSPGSLGDQPQHF; DNA: TGTGCCAGCAGCCCGGGATCCCTGGGCGACCAGCCCCAGCATTTT
V: TRBV7-9; length: 13; J: TRBJ1-1; size: -; D: -; CDR3: CASSLYGATEAFF; DNA: TGTGCCAGCAGCTTATATGGGGCTACTGAAGCTTTCTTT
V: TRBV6-2/TRBV6-3; length: 14; J: TRBJ1-2; size: -; D: -; CDR3: CASSYSRFSGGYTF; DNA: TGTGCCAGCAGTTACTCGAGGTTCAGCGGGGGCTACACCTTC
V: TRBV28; length: 18; J: TRBJ1-4; size: -; D: -; CDR3: CASSSLSTLWGVNEKLFF; DNA: TGTGCCAGCAGTTCCCTAAGCACACTATGGGGGGTTAATGAAAAACTGTTTTTT
V: TRBV21-1; length: 14; J: TRBJ2-5; size: -; D: -; CDR3: CASSNKDRVETQYF; DNA: TGTGCCAGCTCGAATAAGGACAGGGTAGAGACCCAGTACTTC
V: TRBV30; length: 13; J: TRBJ2-5; size: once; D: -; CDR3: CAWGGAARETQYF; DNA: TGTGCCTGGGGGGGGGCAGCGCGGGAGACCCAGTACTTC
V: TRBV4-2; length: 13; J: TRBJ1-1; size: -; D: -; CDR3: CASSQARATEAFF; DNA: TGTGCCAGCAGCCAAGCCAGGGCCACTGAAGCTTTCTTT
V: TRBV7-9; length: 16; J: TRBJ2-4; size: -; D: -; CDR3: CASLSTFLGAKNIQYF; DNA: TGTGCCAGCCTCTCTACCTTCCTCGGAGCCAAAAACATTCAGTACTTC
V: TRBV4-3; length: 17; J: TRBJ2-3; size: -; D: -; CDR3: CASSQLTARGTTDTQYF; DNA: TGCGCCAGCAGCCAACTTACCGCAAGGGGGACCACAGATACGCAGTATTTT
V: TRBV20-1; length: 13; J: TRBJ2-3; size: -; D: -; CDR3: CSASSASTDTQYF; DNA: TGCAGTGCTAGTTCCGCGTCGACAGATACGCAGTATTTT
V: TRBV7-3; length: 15; J: TRBJ2-1; size: -; D: TRBD1; CDR3: CASSFDRGHYNEQFF; DNA: TGTGCCAGCAGCTTCGACAGGGGGCACTACAATGAGCAGTTCTTC
V: TRBV2; length: 14; J: TRBJ2-3; size: few; D: -; CDR3: CASRKTGPTDTQYF; DNA: TGTGCCAGCAGGAAGACAGGCCCAACAGATACGCAGTATTTT
V: TRBV14; length: 14; J: TRBJ1-1; size: -; D: TRBD1; CDR3: CASSQSGQGARAFF; DNA: TGTGCCAGCAGCCAATCTGGCCAGGGGGCTAGAGCTTTCTTT
V: TRBV9; length: 14; J: TRBJ2-7; size: -; D: TRBD1; CDR3: CASSADRGPYEQYF; DNA: TGTGCCAGCAGCGCTGACAGGGGACCCTACGAGCAGTACTTC
V: TRBV19; length: 13; J: TRBJ1-5; size: few; D: -; CDR3: CASSGTLNQPQHF; DNA: TGTGCCAGTAGCGGGACACTCAATCAGCCCCAGCATTTT
V: TRBV18; length: 14; J: TRBJ1-6; size: -; D: TRBD1; CDR3: CASSPTGADSPLHF; DNA: TGTGCCAGCTCACCGACAGGGGCGGATTCACCCCTCCACTTT
V: TRBV15; length: 16; J: TRBJ1-2; size: -; D: TRBD1; CDR3: CATSRDLRRDSWGYTF; DNA: TGTGCCACCAGCAGAGATCTTCGCCGGGACAGCTGGGGCTACACCTTC
V: TRBV11-1; length: 16; J: TRBJ1-1; size: -; D: -; CDR3: CASSPRQTLSNTEAFF; DNA: TGTGCCAGCAGCCCCCGACAGACCCTCTCGAACACTGAAGCTTTCTTT
V: TRBV19; length: 19; J: TRBJ2-3; size: -; D: -; CDR3: CASSIDYTLLDRFTDTQYF; DNA: TGTGCCAGTAGTATAGATTATACGCTGCTAGACAGATTCACAGATACGCAGTATTTT
V: TRBV5-1; length: 14; J: TRBJ2-3; size: -; D: TRBD2; CDR3: CASTKTSAGDTQYF; DNA: TGCGCCAGCACGAAGACTAGCGCGGGAGATACGCAGTATTTT